The sequence of this T cell receptor (beta chain) was determined in a study of response to subunit inactivated influenza vaccine. Study conclusions and caveats: Few additional T cells are recruited per seasonal influenza vaccination, authors suggested.

TCRdb reprocessed the RT-PCR reads with MiXCR, giving one entry per CDR3 protein. The sample lists roughly 500,000 distinct CDR3 sequences, approximately 24% seen once, with around 2% in the top ten. The table lists this clonotype with a few counts. Its specificity is unknown. From germline, CDR1 is MNHEY and CDR2 SVGAGI. This CDR3 contains 13 residues. V shed 0 bases and J shed 1 base, with 3 bases lying between them. The sequences come from CD4+ T cells sorted from PBMCs, collected 4 to 6 days after vaccination. This TCR was sampled from a man between 50 and 59 years old who received an inactivated influenza vaccine. This chain connects TRBV6-5 to TRBJ2-5; D not certain. The CDR3 DNA is TGTGCCAGCAGTTACTCCCCCCAAGAGACCCAGTACTTC. Encoded protein: CASSYSPQETQYF.